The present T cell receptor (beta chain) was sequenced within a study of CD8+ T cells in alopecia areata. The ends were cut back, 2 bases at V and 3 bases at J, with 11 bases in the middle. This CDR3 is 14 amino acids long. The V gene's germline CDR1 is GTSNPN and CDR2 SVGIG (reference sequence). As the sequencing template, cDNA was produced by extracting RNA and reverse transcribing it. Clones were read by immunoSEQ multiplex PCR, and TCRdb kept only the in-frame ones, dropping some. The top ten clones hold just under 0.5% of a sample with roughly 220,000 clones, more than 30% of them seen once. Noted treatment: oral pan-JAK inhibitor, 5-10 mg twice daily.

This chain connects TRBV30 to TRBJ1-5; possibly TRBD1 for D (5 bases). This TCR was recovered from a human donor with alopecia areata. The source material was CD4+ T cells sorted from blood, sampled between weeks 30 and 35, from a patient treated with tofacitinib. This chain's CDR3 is CAWSPQVLNQPQHF. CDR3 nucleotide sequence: TGTGCCTGGAGTCCACAGGTTCTCAATCAGCCCCAGCATTTT. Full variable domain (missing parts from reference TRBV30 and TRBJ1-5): SQTIHQWPATLVQPVGSPLSLECTVEGTSNPNLYWYRQAAGRGLQLLFYSVGIGQISSEVPQNLSASRPQDRQFILSSKKLLLSDSGFYLCAWSPQVLNQPQHFGDGTRLSIL.